The source of this T cell receptor (beta chain) is a study of blood T cell repertoires in COVID-19. Study-wide context: Samples of COVID-19 (acute and convalescent) were obtained from the United States, Italy and Spain. In each case, the material was cDNA or gDNA derived from T cells, B-cell-depleted T cells, or PBMCs.

CDR1 is LGHDT, CDR2 YNNKEL, per germline (reference sequence). J gave up 7 bases and V 4 bases, and 7 bases lay outside the gene matches. The CDR3 is 16 residues long. This clone showed up just a few times. In the authors' methods: From reference gene primer amplification, estimates of nucleated cell counts were derived. Assay used: immunoSEQ multiplex PCR; TCRdb lists only in-frame clones, some missing. From that table come the V and J calls and clone size; the DNA was used to work out D and trimming. Of approximately 94,000 clones detected, 70% to 85% appear once; the ten largest clones hold roughly 25%.

This clonotype originated in a man aged 55 to 70 with acute or convalescent COVID-19. The sequencing input was peripheral blood. V usage is TRBV3-1 (or the pseudogene TRBV3-2) and J usage is TRBJ1-6; 10 bases are shared with TRBD1. The chain's CDR3 is CASSRHWGQGNSPLHF. The CDR3 DNA follows: TGTGCCAGCAGCCGACATTGGGGACAGGGGAATTCACCCCTCCACTTT.